What follows are 16 T cell receptor beta chains derived from one specimen sequenced in a study of shared clonotypes between healthy human individuals (dated by TCRdb to about 2020). Receptor libraries were prepared by the immunoSEQ multiplex PCR assay. TCRdb re-hosts the immuneACCESS table, in-frame sequences only. Its copies lack some clones; in the studies checked, an unresolved V gene accounts for under half of them, and the cause for the rest is not known. Counted in this sample were 2,500,000 or so clones; 93% of them appeared once. The ten largest clones add up to around 0.37% of the sample. The sample consisted of naive CD4+ T cells from PBMCs. According to the study, the label for this sample's cell subset or site signals: CD45RA+ positively selected. Receptor source: a man between 18 and 29 years old in good health. Some clones in this sample may be carry-over from other donors' samples.

The rearrangement uses TRBV5-1 and TRBJ1-2; 7 nucleotides align to TRBD1. Per the germline V gene, CDR1 is SGHRS and CDR2 is YFSETQ. The CDR3 extends over 14 amino acids. V lost 6 bases and J lost 2; bases outside the gene matches: 7. Written as DNA, the CDR3 is TGCGCCAGCACCGAGGGACAGACCAACTATGGCTACACCTTC. This sequence encodes CASTEGQTNYGYTF.

The CDR3 bases are TGTGCCAGCAGTGAACTCGACACAGGGAACGGCTACACCTTC. This codes for CASSELDTGNGYTF. The J gene is TRBJ1-2, the V gene TRBV25-1; perhaps TRBD1 as D (6 bases). The CDR3 consists of 14 residues. The germline gives CDR1 MGHDK, CDR2 SYGVNS. V was pared by 2 bases and J by 8 bases, with 15 bases between.

The gene calls are TRBV7-8 and TRBJ2-7; D is perhaps TRBD2 (6 bases). The CDR3 covers 14 residues. The germline V gene has CDR1 SGHVS and CDR2 FQNEAQ. V dropped 5 bases and J dropped 5 bases, with 16 bases sitting between them. In DNA form, the CDR3 reads TGTGCCAGCAGCGCCCGGGACTGGGGCAACGAGCAGTACTTC. It yields the protein CASSARDWGNEQYF.

The J gene is TRBJ1-1, the V gene TRBV5-1, with 7 positions matching TRBD1. This CDR3 region has 12 residues. J was trimmed by 7 bases and V by 3 bases; bases with no gene match: 3. Per the germline V gene, CDR1 is SGHRS and CDR2 is YFSETQ. The CDR3 spells CASSSGQDEAFF. DNA for the CDR3: TGCGCCAGCAGCTCAGGACAGGATGAAGCTTTCTTT.

The genes are TRBV2 and TRBJ1-3; maybe TRBD1 (5 bases). Germline V gene lookup returns CDR1 SNHLY and CDR2 FYNNEI. The CDR3 runs 17 residues. Trimming removed 3 bases from V and 0 bases from J, with 15 bases in between. The CDR3 DNA sequence: TGTGCCAGCAGTGATCTAAGAAGGGGAGCCTCTGGAAACACCATATATTTT. Residues: CASSDLRRGASGNTIYF.

The chain combines TRBV4-1 with TRBJ2-3, with 12 bases that match TRBD2. V shed 0 bases and J 4 bases; nucleotides not matched to a gene: 5. The CDR3 is 17 residues long. Per germline, CDR1 MGHRA and CDR2 YSYEKL. The CDR3 bases are TGCGCCAGCAGCCAAGAGCCTAGCGGGAGGGGATCAGATACGCAGTATTTT. Translating gives CASSQEPSGRGSDTQYF.

The V call is TRBV9, the J call TRBJ2-1; maybe TRBD2 (6 bases). The V end lost 4 bases, the J end lost 4 bases, and 15 bases lay between the germline ends. Germline CDR1 reads SGDLS; CDR2 reads YYNGEE. This CDR3 has 15 amino acids. The CDR3 nucleotides are TGTGCCAGCAGCCCCCGGAGGGCCGGGTACAATGAGCAGTTCTTC. As protein: CASSPRRAGYNEQFF.

The V call is TRBV6-4, the J call TRBJ2-1; 7 bases are shared with TRBD2. Germline V gene sequence: CDR1 MRHNA, CDR2 SNTAGT. Trimming removed 2 bases from V and 6 bases from J; junction bases left unmatched: 7. The CDR3 has 15 residues. CDR3 DNA: TGTGCCAGCAGTGACGAGTGGGAGGGCCTCAATGAGCAGTTCTTC. Translated: CASSDEWEGLNEQFF.

The V call is TRBV5-1, the J call TRBJ2-5; D is unclear. The CDR3 has 11 amino acids. CDR1 is SGHRS and CDR2 is YFSETQ in the germline V gene. The V end lost 6 bases, the J end lost 1 base, and 4 bases lay between the germline ends. The CDR3 DNA follows: TGCGCCAGCAACCTCCAAGAGACCCAGTACTTC. This codes for CASNLQETQYF.

This rearrangement joins TRBV7-2 to TRBJ2-1; TRBD2 might be the D (7 bases). V gave up 5 bases and J gave up 10 bases, with 24 bases separating them. This CDR3 has 16 amino acids. The germline V gene encodes CDR1 SGHTA and CDR2 FQGNSA. The CDR3 DNA follows: TGTGCCAGCAGCGCCGGACTGAAGAGGGGGGGTGACGAGCAGTTCTTC. Amino acids: CASSAGLKRGGDEQFF.

V gene TRBV5-1 combines with J gene TRBJ2-5, with TRBD1 matching over 8 bases. Germline loops: CDR1 SGHRS, CDR2 YFSETQ. This CDR3 contains 14 residues. Trimming cost V 4 bases and J 5 bases; bases outside gene matches: 7. Here the CDR3 reads CASSAYTGGETQYF. DNA of the CDR3: TGCGCCAGCAGCGCCTACACAGGGGGTGAGACCCAGTACTTC.

This clone was detected only a few times. The chain has TRBV2 and TRBJ2-1, with D unresolved. Per the germline V gene, CDR1 is SNHLY and CDR2 is FYNNEI. CDR3 length: 12 amino acids. Deletions cut 4 bases from V and 4 bases from J, with 5 bases between. The CDR3: CASSAEYNEQFF. The CDR3 nucleotides are TGTGCCAGCAGTGCAGAGTACAATGAGCAGTTCTTC.

The chain carries TRBV6-5 and TRBJ2-1, with TRBD2 identical over 7 bases. CDR3 size: 16 residues. V trimming: 0 bases; J trimming: 4 bases; junction bases outside the gene matches: 6. Germline-derived CDR1 and CDR2 are MNHEY and SVGAGI. Here the CDR3 reads CASSYSPSGKYNEQFF. In DNA, the CDR3 is TGTGCCAGCAGTTACTCTCCTAGCGGAAAATACAATGAGCAGTTCTTC.

Points on this clone: Different DNA sequences within this sample yield the same CDR3. The V and J genes are TRBV5-1 and TRBJ2-2; 7 bases are a match to TRBD2. The germline CDR1 and CDR2 sequences are SGHRS and YFSETQ. The CDR3 is 16 amino acids. J lost 0 bases, V lost 0 bases, and 2 bases had no gene match. In DNA form, the CDR3 reads TGCGCCAGCAGCTTGGTTCTAGCGGCGAACACCGGGGAGCTGTTTTTT. As protein: CASSLVLAANTGELFF.

Worth noting for this clone: This specimen includes other DNA sequences encoding the same CDR3. This chain uses TRBV29-1 with TRBJ1-1; the D is unclear. There are 13 residues in the CDR3. Per germline, CDR1 SQVTM and CDR2 ANQGSEA. Trimming removed 4 bases at V and 0 bases at J, with 9 bases between. CDR3 sequence (DNA): TGCAGCGTTGTTCGGCGCCTGAACACTGAAGCTTTCTTT. Its translation is CSVVRRLNTEAFF. The complete variable domain, with remaining parts taken from reference TRBV29-1 and TRBJ1-1, reads SAVISQKPSRDICQRGTSLTIQCQVDSQVTMMFWYRQQPGQSLTLIATANQGSEATYESGFVIDKFPISRPNLTFSTLTVSNMSPEDSSIYLCSVVRRLNTEAFFGQGTRLTVV.

The CDR3 sequence is CASSPNRETQYF. The CDR3 DNA sequence: TGTGCCAGCAGCCCAAACCGGGAGACCCAGTACTTC. This sequence joins TRBV6-1 and TRBJ2-5; D is unresolved. V was shortened by 6 bases and J by 5 bases, with 10 bases between the two germline ends. CDR1 and CDR2 from the germline V gene are MNHNS and SASEGT. The CDR3 spans 12 residues.